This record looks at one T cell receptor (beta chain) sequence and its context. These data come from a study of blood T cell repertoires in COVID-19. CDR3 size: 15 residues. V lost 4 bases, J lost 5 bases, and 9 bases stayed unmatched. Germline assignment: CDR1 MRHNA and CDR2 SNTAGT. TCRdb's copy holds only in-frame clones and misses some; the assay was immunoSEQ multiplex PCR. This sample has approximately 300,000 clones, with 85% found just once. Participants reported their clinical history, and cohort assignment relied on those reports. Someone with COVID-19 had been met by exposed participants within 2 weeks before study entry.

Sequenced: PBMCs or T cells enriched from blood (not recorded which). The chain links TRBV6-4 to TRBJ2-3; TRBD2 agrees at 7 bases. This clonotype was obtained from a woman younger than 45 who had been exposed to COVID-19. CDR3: CASSAAGEAGDTQYF. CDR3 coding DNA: TGTGCCAGCAGTGCGGCGGGGGAGGCAGGAGATACGCAGTATTTT.